Each of the 11 T cell receptor beta chains below was sequenced from the same sample in a study of T cell changes during pregnancy in multiple sclerosis. Measured with immunoSEQ multiplex PCR; TCRdb has only the in-frame clones, and not every one. The data hold approximately 60,000 clones, with around 90% observed a single time. Sequencing was performed on CD4+ T cells from peripheral blood mononuclear cells, taken in the second trimester of pregnancy. The receptor set was obtained from a female donor with multiple sclerosis, enrolled in a pregnancy study.

The CDR3 bases are TGCGCCAGCAGCTTGGAGGGAGTGATGAACACTGAAGCTTTCTTT. It specifies CASSLEGVMNTEAFF. This chain joins TRBV5-1 and TRBJ1-1, with no clear D. CDR3 length equals 15 residues. V was shortened by 0 bases and J by 0 bases, with 9 bases between the two germline ends. Germline-derived CDR1 and CDR2 are SGHRS and YFSETQ.

The rearrangement uses TRBV20-1 and TRBJ2-7, with D possibly being TRBD2 (6 bases). The CDR3 covers 11 residues. From germline, CDR1 is DFQATT and CDR2 SNEGSKA (reference sequence). V was cut by 8 bases and J by 5 bases, with 13 bases left in between. As DNA, the CDR3 is TGCAGTTCCGGGAGTGGCCACGAGCAGTACTTC. It codes for CSSGSGHEQYF.

J is TRBJ1-2 and V is TRBV5-1, with D possibly TRBD1 on 5 matching bases. The CDR3 sequence is 15 residues long. In germline, CDR1 is SGHRS, CDR2 YFSETQ. Trimming shortened V by 3 bases and J by 6 bases, and 18 bases separated the two germline ends. The CDR3 sequence is CASSSGRQTPDGYTF. Here the CDR3 DNA reads TGCGCCAGCAGCTCGGGTCGACAGACCCCGGATGGCTACACCTTC.

V is TRBV28 and J is TRBJ1-2; 7 nucleotides agree with TRBD1. Germline lookup yields CDR1 MDHEN and CDR2 SYDVKM. V shed 5 bases and J 4 bases; nucleotides not matched to a gene: 4. The length of the CDR3 is 13 residues. The CDR3 region is CASSQDRIYGYTF. As DNA, the CDR3 is TGTGCCAGCAGTCAGGACAGGATCTATGGCTACACCTTC.

This chain joins TRBV7-8 and TRBJ2-1; perhaps TRBD1 as D (5 bases). The CDR3 has 15 amino acids. V lost 1 base and J 2 bases, leaving 9 bases between the germline ends. In germline, CDR1 is SGHVS, CDR2 FQNEAQ. The CDR3 here is CASSLEQGAYNEQFF. Written as DNA, the CDR3 is TGTGCCAGCAGCTTAGAGCAGGGCGCCTACAATGAGCAGTTCTTC.

The J gene is TRBJ2-2, the V gene TRBV2, with D perhaps matching TRBD2 (6 bases). CDR3 length equals 16 residues. In germline, CDR1 is SNHLY, CDR2 FYNNEI. V lost 7 bases and J 0 bases, leaving 15 bases between the germline ends. The CDR3 sequence: CASTSYGGTNTGELFF. The CDR3 region has the DNA TGTGCCAGCACCTCCTACGGAGGGACGAACACCGGGGAGCTGTTTTTT.

This clone was detected only once. The V call is TRBV7-8, the J call TRBJ2-7, with D possibly matching TRBD1 (7 bases). Germline values: CDR1 SGHVS, CDR2 FQNEAQ. V dropped 2 bases and J dropped 7 bases, with 21 bases sitting between them. This CDR3 spans 16 amino acids. The CDR3 spells CASSLSIQGGTEEQYF. Written as DNA, the CDR3 is TGTGCCAGCAGCTTAAGCATCCAGGGGGGCACGGAAGAGCAGTACTTC.

The chain has TRBV28 and TRBJ2-3; 10 positions agree with TRBD2. The germline gives CDR1 MDHEN, CDR2 SYDVKM. The ends lost 8 bases at V and 0 bases at J; junction bases unmatched: 8. This CDR3 is built from 16 residues. The CDR3 region is CASPPSSGRSTDTQYF. The CDR3 DNA follows: TGTGCCAGCCCTCCGTCTAGCGGGAGAAGCACAGATACGCAGTATTTT.

This chain uses TRBV30 with TRBJ1-4; the D gene is possibly TRBD1 (6 bases). Trimming removed 2 bases at V and 7 bases at J, with 14 bases between. This CDR3 comprises 14 residues. Germline-derived CDR1 and CDR2 are GTSNPN and SVGIG (reference sequence). DNA of the CDR3: TGTGCCTGGAGTCCTACAGGGATAGGTGAAAAACTGTTTTTT. Encoded protein: CAWSPTGIGEKLFF.

The J gene is TRBJ2-7, the V gene TRBV30; the match to TRBD1 covers 7 bases. After removal of 3 bases from V and 3 bases from J, the junction contained 11 bases not matched to a gene. This CDR3 has 15 residues. Germline V gene sequence: CDR1 GTSNPN, CDR2 SVGIG (reference sequence). The CDR3 sequence is CAWSHGTEIIYEQYF. The CDR3 DNA is TGTGCCTGGAGCCACGGGACAGAAATCATCTACGAGCAGTACTTC.

This chain links TRBV9 with TRBJ1-3; D gene uncertain. V lost 5 bases to trimming and J lost 2 bases, with 11 bases between them. This CDR3 is built from 14 residues. Germline V gives CDR1 SGDLS, CDR2 YYNGEE. The CDR3 DNA sequence: TGTGCCAGCAGTTTCCGTAGCACTGGAAACACCATATATTTT. This sequence encodes CASSFRSTGNTIYF.